This section outlines one T cell receptor beta chain sequence together with its context. Its antigen target is currently unknown. No much larger clonotype is one base removed from it; base qualities were not supplied. The label giving this sample's time point can be read as: about 28 days (+/-7) after the second vaccine dose. AZD1222 recipients given second doses at about 4 weeks or at about 12 weeks were pooled, since spike-specific TCR depth and breadth were not found to differ between the two schedules. Vaccinee samples were obtained from the UK trials COV001 and COV002, which included a single-blind randomized controlled phase 2/3 trial of AZD1222 (ChAdOx1 nCoV-19) in healthy adults. For TCRbeta chain sequencing, PBMC samples from trial participants were taken at day 0 and at day 28 after the second dose. This specimen belongs to a study of T cell responses to AZD1222 COVID-19 vaccine (TCRdb year 2021). Study-wide context: TCR sequencing covered roughly 230 trial participants: 200 to 220 given two doses of AZD1222 and 26 given two doses of MenACWY control vaccine. Enrollment into the trials was organized by age into subgroups of 18-55, 56-69 and 70-plus years, and those subgroups contained about 150, 27 and 61 TCR-sequenced participants, respectively. What the work shows at the level of the full study, not this receptor alone: The whole spike protein was spanned by vaccine-associated CD4 TCRs, and dominant responses were seen in regions 160-218 and 743-854. Because no day 14 peak-response samples were available, the repertoires could be characterized only after the peak T cell response. Participants were mostly white British, with more females than males. The authors suggested clonal diversity may have been underestimated. Conclusions about previously exposed vaccinees are limited because only five to seven AZD1222 recipients were SARS-CoV-2 seropositive at baseline. After two AZD1222 doses, both the breadth and the depth of spike-specific TCRs were significantly higher than at day 0 and than in MenACWY recipients. In the small 56-69-year group, the increase in depth fell short of significance, most likely because of low power. Epitopes outside the regions mutated in the B.1.351 and B.1.1.7 variants were reportedly recognized by nearly half of the unique spike-specific TCRs.

Counted from cysteine to phenylalanine, this CDR3 has 14 amino acids. Only the CDR3 portion is preserved as DNA: 42 bases, with reading frame beginning at the first base. Ends trimmed: V by 8 bases, J by 10 bases; bases unmatched to a gene: 9. The germline V gene provides CDR1 KGHSH and CDR2 LQKENI. The CDR3 regions of human TCRbeta chains were subjected to immunosequencing. The authors' analysis ran thus. TCRs in the repertoires were compared against a reference library of SARS-CoV-2-specific TCRs that had been generated with the MIRA antigen-specificity platform. Breadth meant the fraction of unique TCRs that were SARS-CoV-2-associated, whereas depth meant the fraction of total T cells that were SARS-CoV-2-associated. Using the MIRA data, each spike-specific TCR was assigned both to the spike region to which the TCR was reactive and to a CD4 or CD8 class. Log10-transformed breadth and depth values were compared by one-way ANOVA with Sidak's multiple comparisons tests. Entries here come from immuneACCESS through TCRdb and include only in-frame sequences with V and J called. Some clones fail to appear in such tables; in the studies checked, an unresolved V gene covers under half of the shortfall, and the cause of the remainder is unknown. That table gives V, J and clone size, and the DNA gave D and trimming. A total of about 84,000 clones appear in this sample, 75% to 90% of them only once. Over 10% of the sample belongs to the ten largest clones.

The sequence derives from an adult who received the AZD1222 COVID-19 vaccine. Recombination linked TRBV18 to TRBJ1-6, and 9 junction bases match TRBD1. This sample comprised peripheral blood, obtained 28 days after the second AZD1222 dose. At the DNA level, the sequence is TGTGCCAGCGGGTCCGGGACAGGGAACTCACCCCTCCACTTT. This codes for CASGSGTGNSPLHF. With all but the CDR3 taken from the reference TRBV18 and TRBJ1-6 genes, the full variable domain is: NAGVMQNPRHLVRRRGQEARLRCSPMKGHSHVYWYRQLPEEGLKFMVYLQKENIIDESGMPKERFSAEFPKEGPSILRIQQVVRGDSAAYFCASGSGTGNSPLHFGNGTRLTVT.